The entry that follows covers one TCR beta chain sequence. Using immunoSEQ multiplex PCR, the repertoire was profiled, and TCRdb retains in-frame clones only, with some absent. The top ten clones hold 0.11% of a sample with about 590,000 clones, about 95% of them seen once. The sample originates from a study of shared clonotypes between healthy human individuals. Whole-study context: Researchers assigned three CD4 naive, three CD4 memory, two CD8 naive and one CD8 memory plate to each donor.

Only CD45RO-negative cells positively selected for CCR7 counted as naive CD8 cells, so terminally differentiated effector memory CD45RA+ cells were excluded. The CDR3 is 15 residues long. Germline V lookup: CDR1 SGHDN, CDR2 FVKESK. V shed 4 bases and J shed 0 bases, with 13 bases lying between them. Sequencing input: naive CD8+ T cells sorted from blood. The source of this sequence is a woman younger than 45 in good health. V gene TRBV14 combines with J gene TRBJ2-7, with D hard to call. In DNA form, the CDR3 reads TGTGCCAGCAGCCTCCTCTCTGGGTCCTCCTACGAGCAGTACTTC. It translates to CASSLLSGSSYEQYF.